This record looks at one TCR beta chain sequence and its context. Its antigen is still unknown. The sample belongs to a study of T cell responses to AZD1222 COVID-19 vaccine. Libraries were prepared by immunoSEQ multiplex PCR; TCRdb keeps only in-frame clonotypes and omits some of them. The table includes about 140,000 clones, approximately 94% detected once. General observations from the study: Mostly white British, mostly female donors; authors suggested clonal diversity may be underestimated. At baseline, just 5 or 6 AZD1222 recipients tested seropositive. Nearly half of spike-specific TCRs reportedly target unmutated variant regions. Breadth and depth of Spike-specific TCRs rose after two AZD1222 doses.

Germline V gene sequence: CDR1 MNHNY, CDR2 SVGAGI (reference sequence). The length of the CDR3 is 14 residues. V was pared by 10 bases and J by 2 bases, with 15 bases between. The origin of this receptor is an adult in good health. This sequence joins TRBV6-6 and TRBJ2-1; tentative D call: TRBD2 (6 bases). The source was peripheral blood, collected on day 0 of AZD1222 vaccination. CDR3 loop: CATALGGAYNEQFF. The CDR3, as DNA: TGTGCCACCGCCCTCGGGGGTGCCTACAATGAGCAGTTCTTC.